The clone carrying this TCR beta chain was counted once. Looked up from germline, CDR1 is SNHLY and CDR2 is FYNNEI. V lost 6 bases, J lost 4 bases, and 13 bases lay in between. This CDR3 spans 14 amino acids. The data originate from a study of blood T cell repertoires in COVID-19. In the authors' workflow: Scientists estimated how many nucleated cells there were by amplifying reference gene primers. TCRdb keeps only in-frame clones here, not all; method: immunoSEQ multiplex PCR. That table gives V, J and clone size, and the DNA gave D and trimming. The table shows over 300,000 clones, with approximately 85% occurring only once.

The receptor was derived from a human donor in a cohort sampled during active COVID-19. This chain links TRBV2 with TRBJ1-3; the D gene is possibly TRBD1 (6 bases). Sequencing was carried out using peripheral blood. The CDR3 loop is CASRGEGGGNTIYF. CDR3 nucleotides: TGTGCCAGCAGAGGGGAAGGGGGAGGAAACACCATATATTTT. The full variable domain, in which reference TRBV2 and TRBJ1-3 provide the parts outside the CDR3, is EPEVTQTPSHQVTQMGQEVILRCVPISNHLYFYWYRQILGQKVEFLVSFYNNEISEKSEIFDDQFSVERPDGSNFTLKIRSTKLEDSAMYFCASRGEGGGNTIYFGEGSWLTVV.